A single sample gave rise to the 13 T cell receptor beta chains below, sequenced in a study of T-cell reconstitution after alpha-beta-depleted transplantation in children. TCRbeta library preparation incorporated unique molecular identifiers. TCRdb redid the calling of the PCR reads with MiXCR, one entry per CDR3 protein. Here the sample spans a few hundred thousand distinct CDR3 sequences, roughly 27% being singletons. This specimen was PBMCs, taken before TCRalphabeta/CD19-depleted stem cell transplant. All receptors come from a boy younger than two with Wiskott-Aldrich syndrome, due to receive a stem cell transplant.

The V gene is TRBV11-1, the J gene TRBJ2-6; D may be TRBD1 (6 bases). Germline V gives CDR1 SGHAT, CDR2 FQDESV (reference sequence). The CDR3 totals 19 residues. V was cut by 1 base and J by 1 base, with 17 bases left in between. The DNA for the CDR3 is TGTGCCAGCAGCTTAGTCTTCCAGGGGAGAGGATCTGGGGCCAACGTCCTGACTTTC. This encodes CASSLVFQGRGSGANVLTF. Using reference TRBV11-1 and TRBJ2-6 for the parts outside the CDR3, the full variable domain is EAEVAQSPRYKITEKSQAVAFWCDPISGHATLYWYRQILGQGPELLVQFQDESVVDDSQLPKDRFSAERLKGVDSTLKIQPAELGDSAMYLCASSLVFQGRGSGANVLTFGAGSRLTVL.

The table lists this clonotype with a few counts. The chain combines TRBV6-1 with TRBJ2-7, with a weak D call TRBD2 (7 bases). The CDR3 is made up of 14 amino acids. V lost 8 bases and J 3 bases, leaving 17 bases between the germline ends. Per germline, CDR1 MNHNS and CDR2 SASEGT. The CDR3 is CASGGGQGNYEQYF. In DNA form, the CDR3 reads TGTGCCAGCGGGGGGGGGCAGGGGAACTACGAGCAGTACTTC.

This clonotype was picked up a small number of times. V and J are TRBV20-1 and TRBJ1-2, with D possibly matching TRBD1 (5 bases). This CDR3 contains 13 residues. V lost 5 bases to trimming and J lost 5 bases, with 15 bases between them. Germline-derived CDR1 and CDR2 are DFQATT and SNEGSKA (reference sequence). This chain's CDR3 is CSAPGQGAYGYTF. The CDR3 DNA sequence: TGCAGTGCTCCTGGACAAGGGGCGTATGGCTACACCTTC.

This clonotype was recorded a few times. The V gene is TRBV28, the J gene TRBJ2-2; either TRBD1 or TRBD2 may supply D (5 bases each). CDR1 MDHEN and CDR2 SYDVKM come from the germline V gene. This CDR3 is built from 15 residues. The V and J ends lost 6 bases and 6 bases respectively, with 17 bases between them. The CDR3 loop reads CASSSGTLRAGELFF. CDR3 sequence (DNA): TGTGCCAGCAGCTCTGGGACCCTGAGGGCCGGGGAGCTGTTTTTT.

This clonotype occurred a few times. The gene calls are TRBV5-1 and TRBJ2-6; a weak D match, TRBD2 (5 bases). This CDR3 is built from 18 residues. V dropped 2 bases and J dropped 0 bases, with 15 bases sitting between them. Germline V CDR1 and CDR2: SGHRS, YFSETQ. CDR3 nucleotide sequence: TGCGCCAGCAGCTTAGGAGGCACCGACACCTCTGGGGCCAACGTCCTGACTTTC. This translates into CASSLGGTDTSGANVLTF.

The V and J genes are TRBV9 and TRBJ1-4; 10 positions match TRBD1. V dropped 2 bases and J dropped 5; count of bases not matched to a gene: 6. The CDR3 covers 16 residues. CDR1 SGDLS and CDR2 YYNGEE come from the germline V gene. CDR3 loop: CASSVAGTGVNEKLFF. DNA for the CDR3: TGTGCCAGCAGCGTTGCCGGGACAGGGGTAAATGAAAAACTGTTTTTT.

This clonotype was counted ten times or more. The chain combines TRBV5-1 with TRBJ2-5, with D perhaps matching TRBD1 (5 bases). Deletions cut 4 bases from V and 2 bases from J, with 12 bases between. The CDR3 extends over 14 amino acids. CDR1 and CDR2 from the germline V gene are SGHRS and YFSETQ. As DNA, the CDR3 is TGCGCCAGCAGCAGGGGCGACCAACAAGAGACCCAGTACTTC. Residues: CASSRGDQQETQYF.

A few counts support this clonotype. The chain has TRBV10-3 and TRBJ2-1; 9 bases map to TRBD2. Looked up from germline, CDR1 is ENHRY and CDR2 is SYGVKD. The CDR3 consists of 14 residues. V lost 2 bases, J lost 9 bases, and 5 bases stayed unmatched. This CDR3 is CAISEGGRAGEQFF. CDR3 in DNA: TGTGCCATCAGTGAGGGCGGGAGGGCCGGTGAGCAGTTCTTC.

This clonotype occurred once. A much larger clone is a single base away; this may be a read error. CDR3 in DNA: TGCGCCAGCAGCTTGGATGCGGTCTCCTACAATGAGCAGTTCTTC. This codes for CASSLDAVSYNEQFF. The chain couples TRBV5-1 to TRBJ2-1; D remains unclear. The germline V gene encodes CDR1 SGHRS and CDR2 YFSETQ. V was trimmed by 0 bases and J by 0 bases, leaving 7 bases between them. The CDR3 loop spans 15 amino acids.

The sample holds a few counts of this clonotype. V gene TRBV3-1 combines with J gene TRBJ2-5; TRBD2 aligns across 9 bases. CDR3 length equals 16 residues. In germline, CDR1 is LGHDT, CDR2 YNNKEL (reference sequence). The J segment lost 4 bases and the V segment lost 0 bases, leaving 6 bases of the junction unmatched. The CDR3 bases are TGTGCCAGCAGCCAAGAAATTAGCGGGAGTGGAGAGACCCAGTACTTC. It encodes CASSQEISGSGETQYF.

The chain couples TRBV21-1 to TRBJ2-3; TRBD1 is the table's D call, not checked against the DNA. TRBV21-1 is assigned pseudogene status. There are 16 residues in the CDR3. CDR3: CASSNLQGISTDTQYF. In DNA form, the CDR3 reads TGTGCCAGCAGCAACTTACAGGGGATTAGCACAGATACGCAGTATTTT.

This clonotype has only a few counts. J is TRBJ2-1 and V is TRBV27; D gene ambiguous. CDR1 and CDR2 from the germline V gene are MNHEY and SMNVEV (reference sequence). The CDR3 contains 13 residues. The V gene lost 2 bases and the J gene lost 8 bases, with 10 bases spanning the gap. CDR3 region: CASSLLVWDEQFF. The CDR3 coding sequence is TGTGCCAGCAGTTTACTAGTCTGGGATGAGCAGTTCTTC.

The chain recombines TRBV5-1 with TRBJ2-5; D ambiguous. The ends were cut back, 3 bases at V and 5 bases at J, with 20 bases in the middle. Germline values: CDR1 SGHRS, CDR2 YFSETQ. The CDR3 has 16 residues. The CDR3: CASSWKLGPLGETQYF. The CDR3 bases are TGCGCCAGCAGCTGGAAGCTCGGGCCCCTCGGGGAGACCCAGTACTTC.